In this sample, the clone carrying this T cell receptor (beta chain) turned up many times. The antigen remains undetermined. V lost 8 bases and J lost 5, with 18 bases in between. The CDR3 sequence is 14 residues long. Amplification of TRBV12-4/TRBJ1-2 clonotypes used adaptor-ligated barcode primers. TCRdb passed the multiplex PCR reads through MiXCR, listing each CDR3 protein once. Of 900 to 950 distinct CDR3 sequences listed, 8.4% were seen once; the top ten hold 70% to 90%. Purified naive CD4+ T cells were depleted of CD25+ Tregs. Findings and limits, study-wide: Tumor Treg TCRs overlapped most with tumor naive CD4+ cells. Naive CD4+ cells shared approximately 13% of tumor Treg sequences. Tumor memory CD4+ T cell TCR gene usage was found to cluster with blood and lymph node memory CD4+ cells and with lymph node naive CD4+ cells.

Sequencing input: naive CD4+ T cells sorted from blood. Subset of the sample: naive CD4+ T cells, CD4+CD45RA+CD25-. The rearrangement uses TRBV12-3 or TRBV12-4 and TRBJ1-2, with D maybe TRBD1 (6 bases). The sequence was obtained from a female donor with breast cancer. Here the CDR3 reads CASRPQTGPYGYTF. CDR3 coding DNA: TGTGCCAGCCGACCTCAGACAGGTCCTTATGGCTACACCTTC.